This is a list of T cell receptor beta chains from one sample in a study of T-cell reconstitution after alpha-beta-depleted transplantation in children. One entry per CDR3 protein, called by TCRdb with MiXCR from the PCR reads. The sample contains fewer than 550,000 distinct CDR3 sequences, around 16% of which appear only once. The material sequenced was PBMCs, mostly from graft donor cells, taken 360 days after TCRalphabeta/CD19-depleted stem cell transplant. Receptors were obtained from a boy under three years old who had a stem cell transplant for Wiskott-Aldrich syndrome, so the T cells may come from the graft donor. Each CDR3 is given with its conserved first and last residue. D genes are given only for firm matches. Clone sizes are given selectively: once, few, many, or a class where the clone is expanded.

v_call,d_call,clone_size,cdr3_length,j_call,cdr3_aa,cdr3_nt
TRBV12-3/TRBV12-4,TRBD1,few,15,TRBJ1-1,CASSQGQVRNTEAFF,TGTGCCAGCAGCCAAGGACAGGTGAGGAACACTGAAGCTTTCTTT
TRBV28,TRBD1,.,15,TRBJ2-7,CASSLMDRGQMGQYF,TGTGCCAGCAGTTTAATGGACAGGGGCCAGATGGGGCAGTACTTC
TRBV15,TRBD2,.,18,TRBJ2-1,CATSRDHSILAGVGEQFF,TGTGCCACCAGCAGAGATCATAGCATCCTAGCGGGAGTAGGGGAGCAGTTCTTC
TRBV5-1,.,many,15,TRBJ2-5,CASSPRWQFQETQYF,TGCGCCAGCAGCCCGCGTTGGCAATTCCAAGAGACCCAGTACTTC
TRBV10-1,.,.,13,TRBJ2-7,CASSDTLGYEQYF,TGCGCCAGCTCGGACACGTTGGGGTACGAGCAGTACTTC
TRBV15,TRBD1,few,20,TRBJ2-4,CATSSPWPGTGILAKNIQYF,TGTGCCACCAGCAGTCCATGGCCCGGGACAGGGATTCTAGCCAAAAACATTCAGTACTTC
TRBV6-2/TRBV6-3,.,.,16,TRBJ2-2,CASSYSTDQHTGELFF,TGTGCCAGCAGTTACTCGACGGACCAACACACCGGGGAGCTGTTTTTT
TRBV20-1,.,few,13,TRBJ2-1,CSARKTRMNEQFF,TGCAGTGCTAGGAAGACTAGGATGAATGAGCAGTTCTTC
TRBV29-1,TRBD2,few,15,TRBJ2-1,CSVRASGRTYNEQFF,TGCAGCGTTCGGGCTAGCGGGAGGACCTACAATGAGCAGTTCTTC
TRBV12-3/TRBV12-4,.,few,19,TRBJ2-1,CASSFDRGISGSSYNEQFF,TGTGCCAGCAGTTTTGACAGGGGGATTAGCGGGAGCTCCTACAATGAGCAGTTCTTC
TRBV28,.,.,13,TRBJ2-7,CASTTGRLYEQYF,TGTGCCAGCACGACAGGGAGGCTATACGAGCAGTACTTC
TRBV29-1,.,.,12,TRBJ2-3,CSNRVLGDTQYF,TGCAGCAATCGGGTGTTGGGAGATACGCAGTATTTT
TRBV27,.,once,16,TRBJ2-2,CASSLGLPGSPGELFF,TGTGCCAGCAGTTTAGGCCTACCCGGTAGTCCCGGGGAGCTGTTTTTT
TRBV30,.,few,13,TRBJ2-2,CAWSVHNTGELFF,TGTGCCTGGAGTGTACATAACACCGGGGAGCTGTTTTTT
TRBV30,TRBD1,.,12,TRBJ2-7,CAWSTGVIQVYF,TGTGCCTGGAGCACAGGGGTCATCCAAGTGTACTTC
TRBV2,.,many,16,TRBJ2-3,CASSELAGPSTDTQYF,TGTGCCAGCAGTGAACTGGCGGGCCCTAGCACAGATACGCAGTATTTT
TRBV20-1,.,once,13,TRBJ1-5,CSARVGVGQPQHF,TGCAGTGCTAGAGTAGGGGTGGGTCAGCCCCAGCATTTT
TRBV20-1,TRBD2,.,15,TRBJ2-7,CSARGASGSPYEQYF,TGCAGTGCTAGAGGGGCTAGCGGGAGCCCATACGAGCAGTACTTC
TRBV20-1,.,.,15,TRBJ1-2,CSARGLAGGAYGYTF,TGCAGTGCTAGAGGTTTAGCAGGTGGGGCGTATGGCTACACCTTC
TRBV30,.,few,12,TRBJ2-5,CAWIGERETQYF,TGTGCCTGGATAGGAGAAAGGGAGACCCAGTACTTC
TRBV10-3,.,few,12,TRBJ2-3,CATLDGTDTQYF,TGTGCCACCCTCGACGGGACAGATACGCAGTATTTT
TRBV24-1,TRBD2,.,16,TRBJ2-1,CATSDILAGVRNEQFF,TGTGCCACCAGTGACATACTAGCGGGAGTACGCAATGAGCAGTTCTTC
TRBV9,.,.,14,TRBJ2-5,CASSVGLNQETQYF,TGTGCCAGCAGCGTAGGGCTGAACCAAGAGACCCAGTACTTC
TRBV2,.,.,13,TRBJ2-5,CASSVYGATPQYF,TGTGCCAGCAGTGTATACGGAGCGACCCCCCAGTACTTC
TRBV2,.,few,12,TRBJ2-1,CASSDNWGRRFF,TGTGCCAGCAGTGACAATTGGGGACGTCGGTTCTTC
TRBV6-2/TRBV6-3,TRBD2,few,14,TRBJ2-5,CASSLLADQETQYF,TGTGCCAGCAGTCTACTAGCGGACCAAGAGACCCAGTACTTC
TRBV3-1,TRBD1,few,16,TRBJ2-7,CASSLISGTGTHEQYF,TGTGCCAGCAGCCTAATATCCGGGACAGGGACCCACGAGCAGTACTTC
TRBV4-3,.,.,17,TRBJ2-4,CASSQVARGEAKNIQYF,TGCGCCAGCAGCCAGGTGGCGAGAGGGGAAGCCAAAAACATTCAGTACTTC
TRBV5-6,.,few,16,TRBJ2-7,CASSLAVGWQSYEQYF,TGTGCCAGCAGCTTGGCCGTGGGATGGCAATCGTACGAGCAGTACTTC
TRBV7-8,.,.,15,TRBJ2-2,CASSLATGHTGELFF,TGTGCCAGCAGCTTAGCAACAGGGCACACCGGGGAGCTGTTTTTT
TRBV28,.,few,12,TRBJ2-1,CASSSLYEAQFF,TGTGCCAGCAGTTCCCTATATGAGGCCCAGTTCTTC
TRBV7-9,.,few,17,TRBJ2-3,CASSFGSRGRGTDTQYF,TGTGCCAGCAGCTTTGGGTCACGGGGCCGAGGAACAGATACGCAGTATTTT
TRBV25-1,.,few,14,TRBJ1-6,CASRPGASNSPLHF,TGTGCCAGCAGGCCCGGGGCGTCTAATTCACCCCTCCACTTT
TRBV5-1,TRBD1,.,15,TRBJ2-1,CASSLEQGAFNEQFF,TGCGCCAGCAGCTTGGAACAGGGGGCGTTCAATGAGCAGTTCTTC
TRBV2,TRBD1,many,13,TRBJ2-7,CASSGDRVYEQYF,TGTGCCAGCAGTGGAGACAGGGTTTACGAGCAGTACTTC
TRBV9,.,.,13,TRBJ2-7,CASSVGSSYEQYF,TGTGCCAGCAGCGTAGGGAGCAGCTACGAGCAGTACTTC
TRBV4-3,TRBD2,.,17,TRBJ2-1,CASSQGHLSGRTGEQFF,TGCGCCAGCAGCCAAGGACACCTTAGCGGGAGGACGGGTGAGCAGTTCTTC
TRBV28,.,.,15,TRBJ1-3,CASSLSTVSGNTIYF,TGTGCCAGCAGTTTATCAACAGTCTCTGGAAACACCATATATTTT
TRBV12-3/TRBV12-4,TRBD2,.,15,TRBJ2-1,CASSLTGGASWEQFF,TGTGCCAGCAGTTTAACGGGGGGAGCTAGCTGGGAGCAGTTCTTC
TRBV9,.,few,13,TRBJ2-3,CASSVGGRDTQYF,TGTGCCAGCAGCGTAGGGGGTCGAGATACGCAGTATTTT